This T cell receptor (beta chain) is from a study of cytomegalovirus exposure and HLA in healthy donors. Vbeta (60) and Jbeta (13) primers were used in the PCR. Only in-frame clones appear in the TCRdb table, and some are missing; sequencing was by immunoSEQ multiplex PCR. The sample has some 160,000 clones, 65% to 80% seen once. CDR3 length: 13 residues. The V gene's germline CDR1 is SNHLY and CDR2 FYNNEI. V trimming: 3 bases; J trimming: 10 bases; junction bases outside the gene matches: 8. The sequenced material came from PBMCs. The sequence was collected from a woman aged 30 to 39 in good health and CMV-seronegative. The chain carries TRBV2 and TRBJ1-1; 7 bases are shared with TRBD1. The CDR3 reads CASSEQGGAGAFF. Here the CDR3 DNA reads TGTGCCAGCAGTGAGCAAGGGGGCGCGGGAGCTTTCTTT.